One sample yielded the 29 T cell receptor beta chains listed below, sequenced in a study of blood T cells in healthy people across ages. The second PCR ran roughly 7 to 12 cycles with a sample-barcoded 5' primer and J-beta primers. TCRdb recomputed calls from the 5' RACE reads with MiXCR, one row per CDR3 protein. The sample includes around 690,000 distinct CDR3 sequences, around three fifths of them seen just once. Source material: blood. These receptors originate from a man aged 60 to 75 in good health.

The sample holds a few counts of this clonotype. This chain uses TRBV6-5 with TRBJ1-2; D is unresolved. The V end lost 0 bases, the J end lost 0 bases, and 8 bases lay between the germline ends. Looked up from germline, CDR1 is MNHEY and CDR2 is SVGAGI. The CDR3 has 15 residues. The CDR3 spells CASSYSAGTNYGYTF. Written as DNA, the CDR3 is TGTGCCAGCAGTTACTCGGCAGGCACTAACTATGGCTACACCTTC.

This clonotype has just a few counts. The chain employs TRBV29-1 and TRBJ2-5; D is perhaps TRBD1 or TRBD2 (5 bases each). The V end lost 5 bases, the J end lost 1 base, and 11 bases lay between the germline ends. In germline, CDR1 is SQVTM, CDR2 ANQGSEA. The CDR3 spans 13 residues. CDR3 in DNA: TGCAGCGTTAGTTCCGGGGCCCAAGAGACCCAGTACTTC. It translates to CSVSSGAQETQYF.

V is TRBV5-1 and J is TRBJ1-4, with D possibly matching TRBD1 (6 bases). This CDR3 has 16 amino acids. Germline V gene lookup returns CDR1 SGHRS and CDR2 YFSETQ. Between the trimmed V and J ends, which lost 0 bases and 1 base, there was a span of 10 bases. CDR3 DNA sequence: TGCGCCAGCAGCTTGGCGGGGACACAAACTAATGAAAAACTGTTTTTT. Its translation: CASSLAGTQTNEKLFF.

The chain carries TRBV2 and TRBJ1-5; TRBD1 matches 8 bases. Per germline, CDR1 SNHLY and CDR2 FYNNEI. V trimming: 6 bases; J trimming: 2 bases; junction bases outside the gene matches: 9. This CDR3 spans 16 amino acids. The CDR3 DNA follows: TGTGCCAGCAGCCTTCAGGGGGCTGTAGGCAATCAGCCCCAGCATTTT. Translated, it gives CASSLQGAVGNQPQHF. The whole variable domain, remainder taken from reference TRBV2 and TRBJ1-5, is EPEVTQTPSHQVTQMGQEVILRCVPISNHLYFYWYRQILGQKVEFLVSFYNNEISEKSEIFDDQFSVERPDGSNFTLKIRSTKLEDSAMYFCASSLQGAVGNQPQHFGDGTRLSIL.

This clonotype was recorded once. CDR3 region: CASSVSGGPPSYEQYF. CDR3 DNA sequence: TGTGCCAGCAGCGTATCAGGGGGACCACCCTCCTACGAGCAGTACTTC. The chain links TRBV9 to TRBJ2-7; TRBD1 matches at 7 bases. The germline V gene has CDR1 SGDLS and CDR2 YYNGEE. The CDR3 sequence is 16 residues long. Losses at the gene ends were 1 base for V and 0 bases for J; bases not matched to a gene: 7.

This sequence joins TRBV20-1 and TRBJ2-5; tentatively, D is TRBD1 (6 bases). Germline V lookup: CDR1 DFQATT, CDR2 SNEGSKA (reference sequence). The CDR3 extends over 14 amino acids. Trimming stripped 6 bases from V and 2 bases from J, with 16 bases between. The CDR3 here is CSAIDPQGQETQYF. The CDR3 DNA is TGCAGTGCGATAGATCCCCAGGGGCAAGAGACCCAGTACTTC.

As to this clonotype: One end of the junction varies from germline; a read error may be responsible. The J gene is TRBJ2-7, the V gene TRBV10-1; D unresolved. The germline CDR1 and CDR2 sequences are WNHNN and SYGVQD (reference sequence). CDR3 length: 13 amino acids. CDR3 in amino acids: CAGSESPAHEQYF. The DNA of the CDR3 is TGCGCCGGCAGTGAGTCGCCTGCCCACGAGCAGTACTTC.

About this clonotype: One end of the junction does not line up with germline, which may come from a read error. This sequence joins TRBV5-5 and TRBJ1-5; 7 bases are a match to TRBD1. Germline V CDR1 and CDR2: SGHKS, YYEKEE (reference sequence). The CDR3 length is 15 residues. The CDR3, as DNA: TGTGCCAGCAGTCCGACCGGGACAGAATTTCTTCCCCGGCATTTT. Translation gives CASSPTGTEFLPRHF. Full variable domain (missing parts from reference TRBV5-5 and TRBJ1-5): DAGVTQSPTHLIKTRGQQVTLRCSPISGHKSVSWYQQVLGQGPQFIFQYYEKEERGRGNFPDRFSARQFPNYSSELNVNALLLGDSALYLCASSPTGTEFLPRHFGDGTRLSIL.

CDR3 sequence: CASSLDPPGGAFF. CDR3 DNA: TGTGCCAGCAGCCTCGATCCGCCGGGGGGGGCTTTCTTT. V gene TRBV7-2 combines with J gene TRBJ1-1; a possible D gene is TRBD1 (5 bases). The CDR3 sequence is 13 residues long. The V gene lost 5 bases and the J gene lost 11 bases, with 18 bases spanning the gap. Germline V CDR1 and CDR2: SGHTA, FQGNSA.

This clonotype has more than one count but fewer than ten. The CDR3: CASSLTSPLHF. The CDR3 DNA sequence: TGTGCCAGCAGTTTAACTTCACCCCTCCACTTT. The chain couples TRBV27 to TRBJ1-6; no firm D call. Trimming left V 2 bases short and J 9 bases short, with 2 bases between. The germline gives CDR1 MNHEY, CDR2 SMNVEV (reference sequence). CDR3 size: 11 residues.

V gene TRBV6-2 or TRBV6-3 combines with J gene TRBJ2-7; D is ambiguous. This CDR3 is 12 amino acids long. Germline V gene lookup returns CDR1 MNHEY and CDR2 SVGEGT. V was trimmed by 4 bases and J by 2 bases, leaving 6 bases between them. The CDR3 coding sequence is TGTGCCAGCAGTTCCTTAACCTACGAGCAGTACTTC. It encodes CASSSLTYEQYF.

This clonotype showed up just a few times. The chain carries TRBV28 and TRBJ1-6, with a possible D match to TRBD1 (6 bases). V gave up 7 bases and J gave up 12 bases, with 16 bases separating them. The germline gives CDR1 MDHEN, CDR2 SYDVKM. CDR3 length: 13 residues. The CDR3 here is CASNTGLVVPLHF. The CDR3 nucleotides are TGTGCCAGCAATACAGGGTTGGTAGTACCCCTCCACTTT.

The V and J genes are TRBV21-1 and TRBJ2-4. TRBV21-1 is shown as a pseudogene. The CDR3 extends over 10 amino acids. CDR3: CASSKALQYF. CDR3 DNA sequence: TGTGCCAGCAGCAAAGCCCTTCAGTACTTC.

This sequence joins TRBV24-1 and TRBJ2-5; D unresolved. V lost 4 bases and J 2 bases, leaving 16 bases between the germline ends. The CDR3 spans 16 residues. Germline-derived CDR1 and CDR2 are KGHDR and SFDVKD. CDR3 loop: CATSDPDTPGQETQYF. The CDR3 DNA reads TGTGCCACCAGTGACCCCGACACCCCCGGACAAGAGACCCAGTACTTC.

The chain links TRBV28 to TRBJ1-6; D remains ambiguous. Trimming stripped 2 bases from V and 9 bases from J, with 26 bases between. This CDR3 is 19 amino acids long. The germline gives CDR1 MDHEN, CDR2 SYDVKM. CDR3 nucleotide sequence: TGTGCCAGCAGTTTAAATGCGGGATTCGCCGTGGATTTGACTTCACCCCTCCACTTT. Translation: CASSLNAGFAVDLTSPLHF. Together with reference TRBV28 and TRBJ1-6, the CDR3 gives the full variable domain: DVKVTQSSRYLVKRTGEKVFLECVQDMDHENMFWYRQDPGLGLRLIYFSYDVKMKEKGDIPEGYSVSREKKERFSLILESASTNQTSMYLCASSLNAGFAVDLTSPLHFGNGTRLTVT.

The chain employs TRBV20-1 and TRBJ2-7, with D unclear. The CDR3 runs 13 residues. Germline V gene sequence: CDR1 DFQATT, CDR2 SNEGSKA (reference sequence). Trimming took off 6 bases at V and 0 bases at J, with 12 bases between the two ends. The CDR3 coding sequence is TGCAGTGCCTCGGCGGAGAGCTCCTACGAGCAGTACTTC. Encoded protein: CSASAESSYEQYF.

In DNA form, the CDR3 reads TGTGCCAGCAGTCTAGTAGCCCTCTATAATTCACCCCTCCACTTT. Amino acid sequence: CASSLVALYNSPLHF. V is TRBV6-5 and J is TRBJ1-6, with D unclear. The length of the CDR3 is 15 residues. Germline assignment: CDR1 MNHEY and CDR2 SVGAGI. V was shortened by 5 bases and J by 3 bases, with 11 bases between the two germline ends.

V usage is TRBV12-3 or TRBV12-4 and J usage is TRBJ2-7, with TRBD2 matching over 11 bases. The CDR3 length is 15 residues. After removal of 6 bases from V and 12 bases from J, the junction contained 16 bases not matched to a gene. CDR3 loop: CASSPMGLADARPYF. The CDR3 DNA reads TGTGCCAGCAGCCCAATGGGACTAGCGGACGCTCGTCCGTACTTC.

In its sample, this clonotype was seen a few times. The chain joins TRBV6-1 to TRBJ2-4, with 7 bases identical to TRBD2. The DNA end favors TRBJ2-7, so the J call may be wrong. The CDR3 covers 14 residues. Germline CDR1 MNHNS, CDR2 SASEGT. Here the CDR3 DNA reads TGTGCCAGCAGTGACCCCGGGACTACCTACGAGCAGTACTTC. Translated: CASSDPGTTYEQYF.

The chain couples TRBV4-2 to TRBJ1-1, with a possible D match to TRBD1 (5 bases). The germline CDR1 and CDR2 sequences are LGHNA and YNFKEQ. CDR3 length: 14 amino acids. The germline V and J ends were trimmed by 1 base and 4 bases, with 10 bases remaining between them. For the CDR3, the DNA is TGTGCCAGCAGCCAAGGGGGCGGGGGCACTGAAGCTTTCTTT. This gives the protein CASSQGGGGTEAFF.

This clonotype occurred once. A single base separates this from a much larger clone, so it may be a read error. The chain employs TRBV6-5 and TRBJ2-7; D is perhaps TRBD2 (5 bases). V was trimmed by 0 bases and J by 0 bases, leaving 12 bases between them. The germline V gene has CDR1 MNHEY and CDR2 SVGAGI. This CDR3 is built from 16 residues. The CDR3 loop is CASSYSRRASSYEQYF. In DNA, the CDR3 is TGTGCCAGCAGTTACTCGAGGCGGGCCAGCTCCTACGAGCAGTACTTC.

The chain couples TRBV20-1 to TRBJ2-1; D perhaps matches TRBD2 (7 bases). There are 15 residues in the CDR3. Germline lookup yields CDR1 DFQATT and CDR2 SNEGSKA (reference sequence). Trimming shortened V by 6 bases and J by 2 bases, and 17 bases separated the two germline ends. In DNA, the CDR3 is TGCAGTGCCGAAGAGGGGGGGGCCGCCTACAATGAGCAGTTCTTC. This sequence encodes CSAEEGGAAYNEQFF.

The CDR3 loop reads CASSFRGAPNTEAFF. The CDR3 DNA follows: TGCGCCAGCAGCTTCCGAGGGGCTCCGAACACTGAAGCTTTCTTT. The V call is TRBV5-1, the J call TRBJ1-1, with D maybe TRBD1 (5 bases). V dropped 2 bases and J dropped 1 base, with 12 bases sitting between them. The CDR3 covers 15 residues. The germline CDR1 and CDR2 sequences are SGHRS and YFSETQ.

The chain combines TRBV4-1 with TRBJ2-5; TRBD2 is a possible D gene (6 bases). Trimming took 0 bases from V and 5 from J, leaving 13 bases between them. Germline V gene sequence: CDR1 MGHRA, CDR2 YSYEKL. CDR3 size: 15 residues. CDR3 in amino acids: CASSQDRGAAETQYF. CDR3 in DNA: TGCGCCAGCAGCCAAGATCGCGGGGCCGCCGAGACCCAGTACTTC.

This clonotype was picked up one time. V usage is TRBV7-9 and J usage is TRBJ1-4, with 8 nucleotides matching TRBD1. The CDR3 is made up of 15 amino acids. Germline values: CDR1 SEHNR, CDR2 FQNEAQ (reference sequence). The V gene end was trimmed by 5 bases and the J gene end by 7 bases; junction bases not matched to a gene: 9. The CDR3 sequence: CASSKRTGNGEKLFF. In DNA form, the CDR3 reads TGTGCCAGCAGCAAGAGGACAGGGAATGGTGAAAAACTGTTTTTT.

The chain joins TRBV20-1 to TRBJ2-1, with 15 bases fitting TRBD2. V was pared by 7 bases and J by 2 bases, with 6 bases of the junction left unmatched. The germline gives CDR1 DFQATT, CDR2 SNEGSKA (reference sequence). There are 16 residues in the CDR3. CDR3 amino acids: CSVTGTSGGTYNEQFF. CDR3 in DNA: TGCAGTGTTACCGGGACTAGCGGGGGGACCTACAATGAGCAGTTCTTC.

This chain links TRBV20-1 with TRBJ1-5; unclear D gene. CDR3 length: 14 residues. Germline loops: CDR1 DFQATT, CDR2 SNEGSKA (reference sequence). Trimming took off 8 bases at V and 2 bases at J, with 16 bases between the two ends. CDR3 DNA: TGCAGTTCTACCATCCTGGCCGGCAATCAGCCCCAGCATTTT. It specifies CSSTILAGNQPQHF.

This chain links TRBV5-1 with TRBJ2-3; no clear D gene. CDR3 length equals 15 residues. CDR1 is SGHRS, CDR2 YFSETQ, per germline. Between the trimmed V and J ends, which lost 0 bases and 6 bases, there was a span of 14 bases. The CDR3 sequence: CASSLGVGQLDTQYF. CDR3 in DNA: TGCGCCAGCAGCTTGGGGGTAGGCCAGCTGGATACGCAGTATTTT.

This clonotype came up a few times. The chain links TRBV9 to TRBJ2-5, with 10 nucleotides matching TRBD2. V trimming: 3 bases; J trimming: 5 bases; junction bases outside the gene matches: 7. The length of the CDR3 is 15 residues. Germline loops: CDR1 SGDLS, CDR2 YYNGEE. CDR3 region: CASSATSGAGETQYF. CDR3 coding DNA: TGTGCCAGCAGCGCCACTAGCGGGGCAGGCGAGACCCAGTACTTC.